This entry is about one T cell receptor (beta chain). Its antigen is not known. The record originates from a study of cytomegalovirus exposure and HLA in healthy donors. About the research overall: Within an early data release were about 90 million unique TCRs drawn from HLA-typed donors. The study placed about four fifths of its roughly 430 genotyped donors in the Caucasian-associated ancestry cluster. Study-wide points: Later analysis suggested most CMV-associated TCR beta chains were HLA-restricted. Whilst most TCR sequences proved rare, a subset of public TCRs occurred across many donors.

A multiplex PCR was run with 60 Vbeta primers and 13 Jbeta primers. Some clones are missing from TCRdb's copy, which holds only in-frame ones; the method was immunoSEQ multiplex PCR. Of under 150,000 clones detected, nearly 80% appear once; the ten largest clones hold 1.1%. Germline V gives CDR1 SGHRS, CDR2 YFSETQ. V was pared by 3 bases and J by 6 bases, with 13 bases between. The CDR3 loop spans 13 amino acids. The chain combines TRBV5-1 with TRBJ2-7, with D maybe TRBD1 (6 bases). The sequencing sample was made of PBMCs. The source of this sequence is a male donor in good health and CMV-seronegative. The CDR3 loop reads CASSWKTGSEQYF. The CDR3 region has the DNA TGCGCCAGCAGCTGGAAGACAGGATCCGAGCAGTACTTC. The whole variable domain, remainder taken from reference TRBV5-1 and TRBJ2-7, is KAGVTQTPRYLIKTRGQQVTLSCSPISGHRSVSWYQQTPGQGLQFLFEYFSETQRNKGNFPGRFSGRQFSNSRSEMNVSTLELGDSALYLCASSWKTGSEQYFGPGTRLTVT.